This paragraph covers one TCR beta chain sequence. What it binds is not known. The sample comes from a study of Ad26.COV2.S vaccination and SARS-CoV-2 variants. Study conclusions and caveats: Placebo and vaccine recipients had non-spike TCR breadth that was similar. Estimates derived from TCR breadth and depth analyses may have underestimated total T cell responses. Among vaccine recipients, spike-specific TCR breadth exceeded that of placebo recipients.

The sample's treatment: 19 received Ad26.COV2.S at low or high dose, single or two shots; five or six received placebo; per-sample allocation not given. Sampling was performed 63 days after the first vaccine or placebo injection. Aged 18-55 years, donor was enrolled in Boston around 2020. Assay: immunoSEQ multiplex PCR; the TCRdb copy retains only in-frame clones and omits some. The sample contains roughly 320,000 clones, 85% of which appear only once. Sequences were derived from peripheral blood, sampled in a trial of Ad26.COV2.S vaccine versus placebo. This receptor was identified in a person aged 18 to 65 who received the Ad26.COV2.S COVID-19 vaccine or a placebo.

Here the CDR3 reads CASSLGGQGEGNTIYF. CDR3 coding DNA: TGTGCCAGCAGCTTAGGAGGACAGGGGGAAGGAAACACCATATATTTT. The chain has TRBV7-7 and TRBJ1-3, with 10 bases matching TRBD1. From germline, CDR1 is SSHAT and CDR2 FNYEAQ (reference sequence). This CDR3 region has 16 residues. V dropped 1 base and J dropped 4; count of bases not matched to a gene: 4.